Each of the 18 T cell receptor beta chains below was sequenced from the same sample in a study of shared clonotypes between healthy human individuals. Assay used: immunoSEQ multiplex PCR; TCRdb lists only in-frame clones, some missing. The repertoire includes some 2.4 million clones, 93% of them detected once, and roughly 0.39% sits in the top ten. Sequencing was done on a sample of naive CD4+ T cells from PBMCs. The subset denotes: CD45RA+ positively selected. Receptors were obtained from a man aged 18 to 30 in good health. Some clones in this sample may be carry-over from other donors' samples.

The chain recombines TRBV7-3 with TRBJ1-2; 9 bases are a match to TRBD1. There are 17 residues in the CDR3. Germline lookup yields CDR1 SGHTA and CDR2 FQGTGA. The junction had 12 bases not matched to a gene; V was cut back by 0 bases and J by 7 bases. The CDR3 DNA follows: TGTGCCAGCAGCTTAACCGGTTCGGGACAGGGCGCGGGTGGCTACACCTTC. Its protein is CASSLTGSGQGAGGYTF.

The V and J genes are TRBV5-3 and TRBJ2-1, with 13 bases identical to TRBD2. TRBV5-3 belongs to the ORF category, with a function that is uncertain. The CDR3 runs 16 residues. Germline trimming cut 4 bases from V and 9 bases from J; bases unmatched to any gene: 10. DNA for the CDR3: TGTGCCAGAAGCCAAGGGACTAGCGGGATCAGGAGTGAGCAGTTCTTC. Translating gives CARSQGTSGIRSEQFF.

Note on this clone: The same CDR3 also results from other DNA sequences found in this sample. V usage is TRBV7-9 and J usage is TRBJ1-5; perhaps TRBD1 as D (5 bases). Trimming took 3 bases from V and 4 from J, leaving 10 bases between them. CDR3 size: 14 residues. Germline loops: CDR1 SEHNR, CDR2 FQNEAQ (reference sequence). CDR3 nucleotide sequence: TGTGCCAGCAGCTTGTCAGGGACGAATCAGCCCCAGCATTTT. This codes for CASSLSGTNQPQHF.

The CDR3 loop reads CASRLFTDQLALPQHF. CDR3 bases: TGTGCCAGCAGGCTCTTTACGGATCAGCTTGCTCTGCCCCAGCATTTT. The gene calls are TRBV28 and TRBJ1-5; D gene uncertain. Deletions cut 6 bases from V and 9 bases from J, with 24 bases between. This CDR3 comprises 16 residues. Looked up from germline, CDR1 is MDHEN and CDR2 is SYDVKM.

This clone was counted a few times. The chain combines TRBV6-5 with TRBJ1-5; D might be TRBD1 (6 bases). Trimming cost V 6 bases and J 7 bases, with 16 bases left between them. The germline V gene has CDR1 MNHEY and CDR2 SVGAGI. CDR3 length: 14 amino acids. The CDR3 bases are TGTGCCAGCAGCAACTACAGGGCCGGGCAGCCCCAGCATTTT. This codes for CASSNYRAGQPQHF.

The chain combines TRBV4-3 with TRBJ2-2; a possible D gene is TRBD1 (5 bases). The germline CDR1 and CDR2 sequences are LGHNA and YSLEER. Trimming took 1 base from V and 0 from J, leaving 9 bases between them. The length of the CDR3 is 16 residues. The DNA of the CDR3 is TGCGCCAGCAGCCAAGCTGTCAGGGCGAACACCGGGGAGCTGTTTTTT. Translating it yields CASSQAVRANTGELFF.

Regarding this clone: Other DNA sequences in the sample encode the same CDR3. The rearrangement uses TRBV28 and TRBJ1-2, with 10 positions matching TRBD1. Trimming removed 5 bases from V and 2 bases from J; junction bases left unmatched: 5. Germline values: CDR1 MDHEN, CDR2 SYDVKM. This CDR3 is 15 amino acids long. CDR3 sequence (DNA): TGTGCCAGCAGTGTCCCGGGACAGGGGAACTATGGCTACACCTTC. This encodes CASSVPGQGNYGYTF.

The chain uses TRBV11-2 and TRBJ1-2, with D hard to call. Deletions cut 5 bases from V and 4 bases from J, with 11 bases between. This CDR3 contains 13 residues. Germline lookup yields CDR1 SGHAT and CDR2 FQNNGV. CDR3 in DNA: TGTGCCAGCAGCACCCCCGACGGCTATGGCTACACCTTC. It yields the protein CASSTPDGYGYTF.

This clone has a single count. The rearrangement joins TRBV4-1 to TRBJ2-7; 14 nucleotides line up with TRBD2. Germline V CDR1 and CDR2: MGHRA, YSYEKL. This CDR3 is built from 19 residues. J gave up 4 bases and V 1 base, and 12 bases lay outside the gene matches. CDR3 loop: CASSQGTTGTSGSRYEQYF. For the CDR3, the DNA is TGCGCCAGCAGCCAAGGAACAACCGGGACTAGCGGGAGTCGGTACGAGCAGTACTTC.

The chain carries TRBV2 and TRBJ1-3; D not certain. The CDR3 covers 12 residues. CDR1 SNHLY and CDR2 FYNNEI come from the germline V gene. Trimming removed 8 bases from V and 4 bases from J, with 9 bases in between. The CDR3 DNA sequence: TGTGCCAGCGGTCCAGACGGAAACACCATATATTTT. It specifies CASGPDGNTIYF.

The chain uses TRBV25-1 and TRBJ2-3; 7 bases match TRBD2. Trimming removed 4 bases from V and 1 base from J; junction bases left unmatched: 2. The length of the CDR3 is 14 residues. The germline V gene encodes CDR1 MGHDK and CDR2 SYGVNS. The DNA for the CDR3 is TGTGCCAGCAGTGTGGCGGGAGGCACAGATACGCAGTATTTT. Its protein is CASSVAGGTDTQYF.

V gene TRBV10-3 combines with J gene TRBJ2-3, with D possibly matching TRBD2 (6 bases). This CDR3 region has 16 residues. Trimming removed 0 bases at V and 1 base at J, with 11 bases between. In germline, CDR1 is ENHRY, CDR2 SYGVKD. CDR3 amino acids: CAISESKKRGTDTQYF. The CDR3 nucleotides are TGTGCCATCAGTGAGTCTAAGAAGCGGGGCACAGATACGCAGTATTTT.

This sequence joins TRBV4-1 and TRBJ1-5; D call uncertain. The CDR3 totals 18 residues. The V end lost 0 bases, the J end lost 6 bases, and 21 bases lay between the germline ends. Germline V gives CDR1 MGHRA, CDR2 YSYEKL. The CDR3 is CASSQESPRRDWPQPQHF. As DNA, the CDR3 is TGCGCCAGCAGCCAAGAGAGCCCTCGACGGGATTGGCCTCAGCCCCAGCATTTT.

J is TRBJ1-4 and V is TRBV5-5; the D gene is possibly TRBD1 (6 bases). This CDR3 is 12 amino acids long. Germline lookup yields CDR1 SGHKS and CDR2 YYEKEE (reference sequence). V dropped 3 bases and J dropped 6 bases, with 6 bases sitting between them. CDR3 sequence (DNA): TGTGCCAGCAGCTACAGGGATGAAAAACTGTTTTTT. Translated: CASSYRDEKLFF.

The chain combines TRBV2 with TRBJ2-3; tentatively, D is TRBD2 (5 bases). The CDR3 length is 16 residues. Germline CDR1 is SNHLY and CDR2 is FYNNEI. V was pared by 1 base and J by 2 bases, with 13 bases between. The CDR3 spells CASSEGLRRPTDTQYF. CDR3 in DNA: TGTGCCAGCAGTGAAGGGCTCAGGAGGCCCACAGATACGCAGTATTTT. Full variable domain (missing parts from reference TRBV2 and TRBJ2-3): EPEVTQTPSHQVTQMGQEVILRCVPISNHLYFYWYRQILGQKVEFLVSFYNNEISEKSEIFDDQFSVERPDGSNFTLKIRSTKLEDSAMYFCASSEGLRRPTDTQYFGPGTRLTVL.

This clone has only one observation. This sequence joins TRBV27 and TRBJ2-7, with TRBD1 identical over 10 bases. This CDR3 is built from 14 residues. Germline loops: CDR1 MNHEY, CDR2 SMNVEV (reference sequence). The trim removed 5 bases at V and 6 bases at J, leaving 7 bases unmatched. In DNA form, the CDR3 reads TGTGCCAGCAGTAGCCGGGACAGGGGTTCCGAGCAGTACTTC. It specifies CASSSRDRGSEQYF.

The rearrangement links TRBV6-5 to TRBJ2-7, with a weak D call TRBD1 (6 bases). The CDR3 spans 13 residues. Trimming cost V 5 bases and J 2 bases, with 10 bases left between them. The germline V gene encodes CDR1 MNHEY and CDR2 SVGAGI. The CDR3 DNA sequence: TGTGCCAGCAGTCGTAACAGGGCCTACGAGCAGTACTTC. It translates to CASSRNRAYEQYF.

For this clone: Other DNA sequences within the sample encode an identical CDR3. V gene TRBV7-2 combines with J gene TRBJ1-4; no definite D call. This CDR3 region has 13 residues. CDR1 is SGHTA and CDR2 is FQGNSA in the germline V gene. The V and J ends lost 6 bases and 5 bases respectively, with 10 bases between them. The CDR3 is CASSRGRNEKLFF. For the CDR3, the DNA is TGTGCCAGCAGTCGAGGTCGGAATGAAAAACTGTTTTTT.